The entry below describes one T cell receptor beta chain. No cognate antigen has been identified for it. The input lacks base qualities; no much larger clone sits a single base away. These data belong to a study of vaccination effects on CD4 cells after COVID-19 (dated by TCRdb to between 2021 and 2023). For the wider study: Post-vaccine samples across the study were collected a median of 72 days after the second dose, with a range of 14 to 241. SARS-CoV-2 spike-specific CD4+ TCR repertoires were compared before and after mRNA vaccination in COVID-19 convalescent patients and in infection-naive vaccine recipients. A total of 9 to 11 COVID-19 convalescent patients and several SARS-CoV-2-naive healthy vaccine recipients were included in the full study. In the study, cultures from other donors were sequenced using the Oncomine TCR Beta short-read assay on an Illumina iSeq 100.

Looking up the germline V gene yields CDR1 SGHTA and CDR2 FQGTGA. V loses 0 bases of germline sequence and J loses 1 base, and the interval between the two ends is 3 bases. The CDR3 contains 13 residues, cysteine and phenylalanine counted. Kept here is only the CDR3 DNA, which spans 39 bases and is read in frame from base 1. The ViraFEST assay stimulated PBMC with viral peptide pools and then used TCR sequencing to identify antigen-specific CD4+ T cell clonotypes by expansion. After approximately eleven days of culture, CD4+ T cells were isolated with the EasySep CD4+ T cell isolation kit. Two doses of either the BNT162b2 or the mRNA-1273 mRNA SARS-CoV-2 vaccine were administered to participants. Negative nucleocapsid antibody results before and after vaccination confirmed that the healthy vaccine recipients had no prior SARS-CoV-2 infection. Each well held roughly 2 million PBMC cultured in IMDM containing roughly 5% human AB serum, 8 to 10 IU/ml IL-2 and gentamicin, along with roughly 10 ug/ml peptides. On days 3 and 7, half of the culture medium was replaced with fresh IL-2-containing medium. Unless noted otherwise, every peptide stimulation condition was grown in triplicate wells. Using Ficoll-Paque Plus gradient centrifugation, PBMC were separated from whole blood and then either used fresh or cryopreserved at -140C. Overlapping peptide pools spanned the spike proteins of SARS-CoV-2 and the common cold coronaviruses HCoV-NL63, HCoV-OC43 and HCoV-229E. The QIAamp micro DNA kit was used to extract genomic DNA from the cultured CD4+ T cells.

Library generation was performed with the immunoSEQ multiplex PCR assay. DNA from the cultured, isolated CD4+ T cells was subjected to TCR beta CDR3 sequencing. Concerning the study's data processing: The analysis removed non-productive TCR sequences, trimmed reads to the CDR3 region, and retained only CDR3s that were 7 or more amino acids long. The MANAFEST web app was used to pick out antigen-specific clonotypes by comparing their expansion in peptide wells with that in reference cultures. To count as positive, a clone had to show expansion at FDR<0.05 compared with the reference and with all other wells, an odds ratio above 5, and a frequency above 0.1% in two replicate wells. A clonotype was called cross-reactive if it was significantly expanded both in SARS-CoV-2 spike wells and in at least one common cold coronavirus spike condition. CDR3 similarity was assessed by Levenshtein distance with the stringdist R package, and unrooted trees were built with ape in R 3.6.1. What TCRdb holds here is the immuneACCESS table cut down to in-frame rearrangements. Part of the clones is not present; checked against another copy, under half of the missing clones reflect an unresolved V gene, and the others are unexplained. V and J calls and clone size come straight from that table; D and trimming were deduced from the DNA. Recorded for this sample are fewer than 90,000 clones; 60% to 80% of them occurred a single time. The biggest ten clones account for roughly 1.2% of the sample.

The study at large found these results: The study was limited by a small number of convalescent patients, and early post-infection timepoints were lacking. In healthy vaccine recipients, vaccine-induced clones were almost all SARS-CoV-2 mono-reactive, with only 1 of 255 being cross-reactive with common cold coronaviruses. Both infection-induced and vaccine-induced clones contracted markedly at late post-vaccination timepoints, which is consistent with waning T cell responses.

The input for sequencing was CD4+ T cells from PBMCs cultured with HCoV-OC43 spike peptides, taken after COVID-19 vaccination. Sample cell subset or site, as interpreted from the label and publication: HCoV-OC43 spike overlapping peptide pool stimulation. The TCR comes from a human donor who received a COVID-19 vaccine. The chain couples TRBV7-3 to TRBJ1-1, with the D gene not clear enough to name. The CDR3 sequence is CASSLTGNTEAFF. The bases read TGTGCCAGCAGCTTAACGGGGAACACTGAAGCTTTCTTT.